The rows below give T cell receptor beta chains drawn from one sample of a study of blood T cells in healthy people across ages. TCRdb processed the 5' RACE reads anew with MiXCR; each CDR3 protein has one entry. The repertoire includes under 950,000 distinct CDR3 sequences, over 20% of them detected once, and around a fifth sits in the top ten. The sequenced sample was blood. Source of these receptors: a man aged 65 to 85 in good health. The CDR3 runs from the conserved cysteine through the conserved F or W. The D gene is left open where the match is weak. Clone sizes are given selectively: once, few, many, or a class where the clone is expanded.

len	d_gene	v_gene	abundance	j_gene	CDR3aa	CDR3nt
15	NA	TRBV3-1	NA	TRBJ2-7	CASSQYRDVQYEQYF	TGTGCCAGCAGCCAGTACCGGGACGTTCAATACGAGCAGTACTTC
15	NA	TRBV28	few	TRBJ1-1	CASSFLYGGLTEAFF	TGTGCCAGCAGTTTCCTATATGGAGGGTTAACTGAAGCTTTCTTT
14	NA	TRBV29-1	NA	TRBJ1-1	CSVIPRQSNTEAFF	TGCAGCGTTATCCCTCGTCAATCGAACACTGAAGCTTTCTTT
14	NA	TRBV3-1	NA	TRBJ1-4	CASSQVKGDEKLFF	TGTGCCAGCAGCCAAGTGAAGGGGGACGAAAAACTGTTTTTT
12	NA	TRBV19	few	TRBJ1-4	CASKLSGEKLFF	TGTGCCAGCAAGCTCTCGGGGGAAAAACTGTTTTTT
13	NA	TRBV7-9	NA	TRBJ2-7	CASSSRDTYEQYF	TGTGCCAGCAGCTCCCGGGACACTTACGAGCAGTACTTC
11	NA	TRBV5-1	many	TRBJ1-1	CASSLESEAFF	TGCGCCAGCAGCTTGGAGTCTGAAGCTTTCTTT
14	NA	TRBV5-6	NA	TRBJ2-3	CASFRSLGADTQYF	TGTGCCAGCTTTAGGAGTCTGGGTGCAGATACGCAGTATTTT
14	NA	TRBV11-2	NA	TRBJ1-1	CASSLLGWDTEAFF	TGTGCCAGCAGCCTTCTAGGGTGGGACACTGAAGCTTTCTTT
15	NA	TRBV2	few	TRBJ1-5	CASSEGGRSNQPQHF	TGTGCCAGCAGTGAGGGAGGTAGGAGCAATCAGCCCCAGCATTTT
15	TRBD1	TRBV5-1	NA	TRBJ1-1	CASSQQQGGYTEAFF	TGCGCCAGCAGTCAACAACAGGGGGGCTACACTGAAGCTTTCTTT
14	NA	TRBV5-6	few	TRBJ2-3	CASSSLASTDTQYF	TGTGCCAGCAGCTCTTTAGCTAGCACAGATACGCAGTATTTT
13	NA	TRBV7-2	NA	TRBJ1-5	CASSAGKGLPQHF	TGTGCCAGCAGCGCAGGGAAGGGGTTGCCCCAGCATTTT
15	NA	TRBV7-9	few	TRBJ2-3	CASSLGGSHMNTQYF	TGTGCCAGCAGCTTAGGCGGATCCCACATGAATACGCAGTATTTT
14	TRBD2	TRBV5-6	few	TRBJ2-6	CASSPGLAANVLTF	TGTGCCAGCAGCCCGGGACTAGCGGCCAACGTCCTGACTTTC
15	TRBD1	TRBV5-1	NA	TRBJ1-1	CASSSLGQFGTEAFF	TGCGCCAGCAGCTCCCTGGGACAGTTCGGCACTGAAGCTTTCTTT
14	NA	TRBV4-3	few	TRBJ2-5	CASSQDYISDEQFF	TGCGCCAGCAGCCAAGACTACATTAGCGATGAGCAGTTCTTT
13	NA	TRBV7-2	NA	TRBJ2-2	CASNSPRYGELFF	TGTGCCAGCAACTCACCCCGATACGGGGAGCTGTTTTTT